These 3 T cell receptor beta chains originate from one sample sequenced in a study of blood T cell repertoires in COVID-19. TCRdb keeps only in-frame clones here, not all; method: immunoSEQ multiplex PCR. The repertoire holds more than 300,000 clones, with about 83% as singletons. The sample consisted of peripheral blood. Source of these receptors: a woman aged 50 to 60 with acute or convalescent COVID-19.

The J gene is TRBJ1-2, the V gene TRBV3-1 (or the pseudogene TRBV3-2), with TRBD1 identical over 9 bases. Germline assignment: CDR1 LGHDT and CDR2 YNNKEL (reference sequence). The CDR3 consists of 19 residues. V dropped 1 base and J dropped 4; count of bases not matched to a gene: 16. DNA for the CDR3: TGTGCCAGCAGCCAAGGAAAGGCCGGGACAGGGTCCTGGGGCTATGGCTACACCTTC. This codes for CASSQGKAGTGSWGYGYTF.

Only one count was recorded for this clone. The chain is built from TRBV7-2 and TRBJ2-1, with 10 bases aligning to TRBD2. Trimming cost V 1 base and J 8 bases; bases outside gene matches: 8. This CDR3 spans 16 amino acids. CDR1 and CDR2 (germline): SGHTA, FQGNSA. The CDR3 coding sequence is TGTGCCAGCAGCTTAGGGGGGGCTAGCGGGAGCGATGAGCAGTTCTTC. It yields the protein CASSLGGASGSDEQFF.

CDR3 coding DNA: TGTGCCAGCAGTGCATATGGACAGGGCAGAGACACCGGGGAGCTGTTTTTT. It translates to CASSAYGQGRDTGELFF. The rearrangement links TRBV25-1 to TRBJ2-2; 8 bases are a match to TRBD1. The CDR3 totals 17 residues. The J segment lost 3 bases and the V segment lost 4 bases, leaving 10 bases of the junction unmatched. Germline values: CDR1 MGHDK, CDR2 SYGVNS.